The rows below give T cell receptor beta chains drawn from one sample of a study of T cells in Graves' hyperthyroidism and ophthalmopathy. TCRdb independently ran MiXCR on the multiplex PCR reads; one entry per CDR3 protein. This sample yields some 620,000 distinct CDR3 sequences, of which around 15% are seen a single time; 3% to 4.5% belongs to the top ten. Material: blood. The receptors shown here come from a woman in her twenties or thirties with Graves' hyperthyroidism. Each CDR3 is given without its conserved first and last residue. Each record gives: clone size, V gene, J gene, CDR3 protein. Clone size, where shown, is once, few, many, or a class for clones that have expanded.

many	TRBV3-1	TRBJ1-1	ASSQEGGGLGEAF
many	TRBV28	TRBJ1-2	ASSSGWLEHYGYT
many	TRBV20-1	TRBJ1-5	SARDEGYSNQPQH
.	TRBV24-1	TRBJ2-3	ATQGGYTDTQY
many	TRBV12-3/TRBV12-4	TRBJ1-5	ASSFGTGDQPQH
many	TRBV28	TRBJ1-1	ASSSRATLNTEAF
many	TRBV6-2/TRBV6-3	TRBJ2-7	ASSSSRLAGTYEQY
few	TRBV11-2	TRBJ2-7	ASSERGDEQY
many	TRBV30	TRBJ2-2	AWSRQGSGELF
many	TRBV2	TRBJ1-4	ASNKATNEKLF
many	TRBV9	TRBJ2-7	ASSVSGTSYEQY
.	TRBV12-3/TRBV12-4	TRBJ2-5	ASTSTSGRAWETQY
.	TRBV25-1	TRBJ1-2	ASSRDRAGSYT
.	TRBV4-2	TRBJ1-4	ASSQEDEKLF
many	TRBV3-1	TRBJ1-2	ASSQQGNYGYT
few	TRBV6-1	TRBJ2-2	ASGRGRPGELF
.	TRBV7-9	TRBJ2-2	ASSFVNRDRDPTGELF
.	TRBV5-1	TRBJ2-7	ASGAGGWYEQY
.	TRBV29-1	TRBJ1-1	SVEDIRRAF